The 23 T cell receptor beta chains below were found in one sample sequenced in a study of cytotoxic CD8 clonotypes in ibrutinib-treated CLL. Assay: immunoSEQ multiplex PCR; the TCRdb copy retains only in-frame clones and omits some. The table includes roughly 63,000 clones, approximately 54% detected once. Source: PBMCs, taken after 12 months of ibrutinib treatment. The origin of the receptors is a human donor with chronic lymphocytic leukemia.

This clone was counted at least ten times. The V gene is TRBV29-1, the J gene TRBJ2-1; D unclear. The CDR3 length is 16 residues. The V and J ends lost 6 bases and 12 bases respectively, with 30 bases between them. Germline CDR1 is SQVTM and CDR2 is ANQGSEA. CDR3 sequence (DNA): TGCAGCGTCGACGCTTGGGTATGGGGATATGACGGTGGGCAGTTCTTC. This encodes CSVDAWVWGYDGGQFF.

The genes are TRBV6-1 and TRBJ2-1; TRBD1 is a possible D gene (5 bases). Germline V gene sequence: CDR1 MNHNS, CDR2 SASEGT. There are 17 residues in the CDR3. Trimming shortened V by 4 bases and J by 0 bases, and 16 bases separated the two germline ends. The CDR3 region is CASSGQFPRGSYNEQFF. The CDR3 DNA reads as TGTGCCAGCAGTGGACAGTTTCCTCGCGGCTCCTACAATGAGCAGTTCTTC.

This clone was observed a single time. In the same sample, other DNA sequences code for this CDR3. V and J are TRBV28 and TRBJ2-7, with a tentative D call TRBD1 (6 bases). Germline lookup yields CDR1 MDHEN and CDR2 SYDVKM. V shed 8 bases and J shed 3 bases, with 8 bases lying between them. There are 11 residues in the CDR3. CDR3 coding DNA: TGTGCCAGCCGGGACATCTACGAGCAGTACTTC. Its translation is CASRDIYEQYF. Looking up the rest from reference TRBV28 and TRBJ2-7 gives the full variable domain: DVKVTQSSRYLVKRTGEKVFLECVQDMDHENMFWYRQDPGLGLRLIYFSYDVKMKEKGDIPEGYSVSREKKERFSLILESASTNQTSMYLCASRDIYEQYFGPGTRLTVT.

V is TRBV19 and J is TRBJ1-2; 9 bases fit TRBD1. V was clipped by 7 bases and J by 5 bases; unmatched bases: 8. The CDR3 has 14 amino acids. Per the germline V gene, CDR1 is LNHDA and CDR2 is SQIVND (reference sequence). As DNA, the CDR3 is TGTGCCAGTACCCCAACCGGGACAGGGTATGGCTACACCTTC. This sequence encodes CASTPTGTGYGYTF.

This chain links TRBV15 with TRBJ1-4; D is ambiguous. Trimming shortened V by 5 bases and J by 0 bases, and 7 bases separated the two germline ends. CDR1 and CDR2 from the germline V gene are LNHNV and YYDKDF (reference sequence). The CDR3 covers 14 residues. The CDR3 bases are TGTGCCACCAGCCCGGGTGCAACTAATGAAAAACTGTTTTTT. Protein sequence: CATSPGATNEKLFF.

DNA for the CDR3: TGTGCCAGCAGTGAGGGACTAGCCGGCAATGAGCAGTTCTTC. It yields the protein CASSEGLAGNEQFF. This chain links TRBV28 with TRBJ2-1; 9 bases are a match to TRBD2. Losses at the gene ends were 5 bases for V and 6 bases for J; bases not matched to a gene: 5. This CDR3 is 14 amino acids long. Germline V gene sequence: CDR1 MDHEN, CDR2 SYDVKM. Full variable domain (rest looked up from reference TRBV28 and TRBJ2-1): DVKVTQSSRYLVKRTGEKVFLECVQDMDHENMFWYRQDPGLGLRLIYFSYDVKMKEKGDIPEGYSVSREKKERFSLILESASTNQTSMYLCASSEGLAGNEQFFGPGTRLTVL.

The genes are TRBV6-1 and TRBJ1-5, with D unclear. V was shortened by 0 bases and J by 10 bases, with 10 bases between the two germline ends. CDR1 is MNHNS and CDR2 is SASEGT in the germline V gene. The CDR3 sequence is 13 residues long. The CDR3: CASSEAQGSPQHF. Here the CDR3 DNA reads TGTGCCAGCAGTGAAGCGCAAGGCAGCCCCCAGCATTTT.

This clone was seen more than once but under ten times. The V gene is TRBV28, the J gene TRBJ1-1, with D possibly matching TRBD1 (5 bases). Germline loops: CDR1 MDHEN, CDR2 SYDVKM. Trimming took off 8 bases at V and 1 base at J, with 14 bases between the two ends. There are 14 residues in the CDR3. The CDR3, as DNA: TGTGCCAGCCTAGTTGGGGCCGCGAACACTGAAGCTTTCTTT. It is translated as CASLVGAANTEAFF. Based on the CDR3 plus reference TRBV28 and TRBJ1-1, the full variable domain is DVKVTQSSRYLVKRTGEKVFLECVQDMDHENMFWYRQDPGLGLRLIYFSYDVKMKEKGDIPEGYSVSREKKERFSLILESASTNQTSMYLCASLVGAANTEAFFGQGTRLTVV.

The J gene is TRBJ1-2, the V gene TRBV5-1; the match to TRBD1 covers 7 bases. The V segment lost 0 bases and the J segment 4 bases; nucleotides outside the gene matches: 0. This CDR3 comprises 13 residues. Per germline, CDR1 SGHRS and CDR2 YFSETQ. The CDR3 nucleotides read TGCGCCAGCAGCTTGGACAGGGGCTATGGCTACACCTTC. Its protein product is CASSLDRGYGYTF.

The J gene is TRBJ2-1, the V gene TRBV6-5; D is undetermined. The CDR3 covers 15 residues. V shed 2 bases and J shed 8 bases, with 16 bases lying between them. Germline V gene lookup returns CDR1 MNHEY and CDR2 SVGAGI. In nucleotides, the CDR3 is TGTGCCAGCAGTTACCACGGACCCAAATGGGATGAGCAGTTCTTC. Translated, it gives CASSYHGPKWDEQFF.

The J gene is TRBJ2-5, the V gene TRBV15; tentative D call: TRBD2 (5 bases). Trimming shortened V by 5 bases and J by 1 base, and 20 bases separated the two germline ends. The CDR3 extends over 17 amino acids. CDR1 is LNHNV and CDR2 is YYDKDF in the germline V gene (reference sequence). The CDR3 protein is CATSLSVGVRFQETQYF. DNA for the CDR3: TGTGCCACCAGCCTTTCCGTCGGGGTCAGGTTCCAAGAGACCCAGTACTTC.

The J gene is TRBJ1-6, the V gene TRBV7-2; D is possibly TRBD1 (6 bases). The length of the CDR3 is 14 residues. V lost 1 base to trimming and J lost 9 bases, with 10 bases between them. CDR1 and CDR2 (germline): SGHTA, FQGNSA. CDR3 bases: TGTGCCAGCAGCTTAGGGACAGCGTTTTCACCCCTCCACTTT. It yields the protein CASSLGTAFSPLHF.

J is TRBJ2-3 and V is TRBV5-1, with 8 bases identical to TRBD1. V lost 0 bases, J lost 4 bases, and 4 bases stayed unmatched. The CDR3 runs 15 residues. In germline, CDR1 is SGHRS, CDR2 YFSETQ. The CDR3 bases are TGCGCCAGCAGCTTGGACTGGACAGGGCCAGATACGCAGTATTTT. Translating it yields CASSLDWTGPDTQYF. The full variable domain, in which reference TRBV5-1 and TRBJ2-3 provide the parts outside the CDR3, is KAGVTQTPRYLIKTRGQQVTLSCSPISGHRSVSWYQQTPGQGLQFLFEYFSETQRNKGNFPGRFSGRQFSNSRSEMNVSTLELGDSALYLCASSLDWTGPDTQYFGPGTRLTVL.

The rearrangement joins TRBV11-2 to TRBJ2-7; TRBD1 matches at 9 bases. The CDR3 runs to 14 residues. The V gene end was trimmed by 7 bases and the J gene end by 4 bases; junction bases not matched to a gene: 8. Germline CDR1 is SGHAT and CDR2 is FQNNGV. CDR3 loop: CASIRTGAPYEQYF. The CDR3 DNA reads TGTGCCAGCATCCGGACAGGGGCCCCTTACGAGCAGTACTTC.

The chain has TRBV7-7 and TRBJ2-5, with D perhaps matching TRBD2 (6 bases). There are 15 residues in the CDR3. In germline, CDR1 is SSHAT, CDR2 FNYEAQ (reference sequence). V was clipped by 5 bases and J by 4 bases, with 17 bases between them. The CDR3 sequence is CASSPQRVVRETQYF. DNA of the CDR3: TGTGCCAGCAGCCCCCAGCGGGTAGTGAGAGAGACCCAGTACTTC. The full variable domain, in which reference TRBV7-7 and TRBJ2-5 provide the parts outside the CDR3, is GAGVSQSPRYKVTKRGQDVTLRCDPISSHATLYWYQQALGQGPEFLTYFNYEAQPDKSGLPSDRFSAERPEGSISTLTIQRTEQRDSAMYRCASSPQRVVRETQYFGPGTRLLVL.

The chain recombines TRBV30 with TRBJ2-2, with D perhaps matching TRBD2 (5 bases). This CDR3 region has 14 residues. From germline, CDR1 is GTSNPN and CDR2 SVGIG (reference sequence). Deletions cut 5 bases from V and 6 bases from J, with 16 bases between. This CDR3 is CAWGGTSNAGELFF. CDR3 nucleotide sequence: TGTGCCTGGGGCGGAACTAGTAATGCCGGGGAGCTGTTTTTT.

The chain joins TRBV7-7 to TRBJ1-2, with 9 bases aligning to TRBD1. The junction had 20 bases not matched to a gene; V was cut back by 5 bases and J by 4 bases. The CDR3 covers 19 residues. Looked up from germline, CDR1 is SSHAT and CDR2 is FNYEAQ (reference sequence). The CDR3 DNA follows: TGTGCCAGCAGCCGTAATCCGGGACAGGGTATCAAGGGAATCTATGGCTACACCTTC. Its protein is CASSRNPGQGIKGIYGYTF.

This clone was counted only a few times. The V and J genes are TRBV2 and TRBJ2-1, with 10 nucleotides matching TRBD2. Looked up from germline, CDR1 is SNHLY and CDR2 is FYNNEI. V lost 8 bases to trimming and J lost 4 bases; unmatched junction nucleotides: 2. CDR3 length: 13 residues. In DNA form, the CDR3 reads TGTGCCAGCGGACTAGCGGAGTACAATGAGCAGTTCTTC. Protein: CASGLAEYNEQFF.

The rearrangement links TRBV7-8 to TRBJ1-1; no firm D call. CDR3 length: 15 amino acids. Trimming cost V 5 bases and J 7 bases, with 20 bases left between them. From germline, CDR1 is SGHVS and CDR2 FQNEAQ. CDR3 loop: CASSTRDFGKGEAFF. CDR3 DNA: TGTGCCAGCAGCACCCGGGATTTTGGGAAGGGTGAAGCTTTCTTT.

The table lists this clone with many counts. V is TRBV19 and J is TRBJ2-7; maybe TRBD1 (5 bases). V lost 8 bases and J lost 3, with 8 bases in between. Germline V lookup: CDR1 LNHDA, CDR2 SQIVND (reference sequence). The length of the CDR3 is 11 residues. In DNA, the CDR3 is TGTGCCAGTTCAGGACACTACGAGCAGTACTTC. Protein product: CASSGHYEQYF.

V and J are TRBV5-1 and TRBJ2-5; D possibly matches TRBD1 or TRBD2 (5 bases each). The length of the CDR3 is 15 residues. Trimming removed 4 bases at V and 4 bases at J, with 17 bases between. Germline CDR1 is SGHRS and CDR2 is YFSETQ. CDR3 sequence: CASSQGPQWIETQYF. The CDR3 DNA reads TGCGCCAGCAGCCAGGGACCACAATGGATAGAGACCCAGTACTTC. The full variable domain, in which reference TRBV5-1 and TRBJ2-5 provide the parts outside the CDR3, is KAGVTQTPRYLIKTRGQQVTLSCSPISGHRSVSWYQQTPGQGLQFLFEYFSETQRNKGNFPGRFSGRQFSNSRSEMNVSTLELGDSALYLCASSQGPQWIETQYFGPGTRLLVL.

This chain uses TRBV7-9 with TRBJ1-2; TRBD1 aligns across 8 bases. The CDR3 has 12 amino acids. V gave up 5 bases and J gave up 10 bases; unmatched junction bases: 6. CDR1 and CDR2 (germline): SEHNR, FQNEAQ (reference sequence). The CDR3: CASSQGTGNYTF. CDR3 bases: TGTGCCAGCAGCCAGGGGACAGGAAACTACACCTTC.

The chain links TRBV11-3 to TRBJ2-3; 7 nucleotides line up with TRBD2. Germline CDR1 is SGHNT and CDR2 is YENEEA. Trimming at V came to 9 bases and at J to 0 bases, leaving 9 bases not matched to a gene. The CDR3 sequence is 15 residues long. For the CDR3, the DNA is TGTGCCAGTTCGGGGGGACCCTCTAGCACAGATACGCAGTATTTT. This codes for CASSGGPSSTDTQYF.